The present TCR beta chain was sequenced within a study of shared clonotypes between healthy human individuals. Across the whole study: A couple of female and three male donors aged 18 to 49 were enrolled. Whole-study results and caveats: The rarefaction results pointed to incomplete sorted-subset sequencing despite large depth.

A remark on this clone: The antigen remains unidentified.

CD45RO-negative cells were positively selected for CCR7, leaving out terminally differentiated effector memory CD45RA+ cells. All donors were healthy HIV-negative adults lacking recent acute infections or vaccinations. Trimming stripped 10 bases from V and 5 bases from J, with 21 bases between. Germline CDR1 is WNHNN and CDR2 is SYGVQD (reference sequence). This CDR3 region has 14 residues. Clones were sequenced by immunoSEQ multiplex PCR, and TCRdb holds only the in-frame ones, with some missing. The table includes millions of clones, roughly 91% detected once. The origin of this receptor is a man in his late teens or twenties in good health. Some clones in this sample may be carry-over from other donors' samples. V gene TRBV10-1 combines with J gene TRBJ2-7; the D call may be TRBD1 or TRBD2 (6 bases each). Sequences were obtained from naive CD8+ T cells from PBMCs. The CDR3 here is CAMYGGQGTNEQYF. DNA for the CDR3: TGCGCCATGTATGGGGGGCAAGGCACTAACGAGCAGTACTTC.